Below, 5 T cell receptor beta chains from the same sample are listed, as sequenced in a study of cytomegalovirus exposure and HLA in healthy donors. A multiplex PCR was run with 60 Vbeta primers and 13 Jbeta primers. Assay: immunoSEQ multiplex PCR; the TCRdb copy retains only in-frame clones and omits some. Found here are some 130,000 clones, about two thirds of them singletons; the top ten hold roughly 4%. The specimen was PBMCs. The receptor source for this set is a man in his fifties or sixties in good health and CMV-seropositive.

The gene calls are TRBV5-6 and TRBJ2-2; TRBD2 aligns across 7 bases. The trim removed 2 bases at V and 5 bases at J, leaving 3 bases unmatched. This CDR3 spans 14 amino acids. Germline assignment: CDR1 SGHDT and CDR2 YYEEEE. CDR3 residues: CASSFHGGTGELFF. The CDR3 DNA follows: TGTGCCAGCAGCTTTCACGGGGGGACCGGGGAGCTGTTTTTT.

This clone was seen just once. The chain has TRBV20-1 and TRBJ1-5; no firm D call. The germline V gene encodes CDR1 DFQATT and CDR2 SNEGSKA (reference sequence). The CDR3 covers 9 residues. Trimming cost V 2 bases and J 16 bases, with 9 bases left between them. CDR3 loop: CSARIARHF. In DNA, the CDR3 is TGCAGTGCTAGAATCGCTAGACATTTT.

The gene calls are TRBV18 and TRBJ1-1; 8 bases fit TRBD1. Per germline, CDR1 KGHSH and CDR2 LQKENI. The junction had 2 bases not matched to a gene; V was cut back by 5 bases and J by 0 bases. This CDR3 contains 14 residues. In DNA form, the CDR3 reads TGTGCCAGCTCAAAGGGACAGGTGAACACTGAAGCTTTCTTT. Translating it yields CASSKGQVNTEAFF.

This clone came up a few times. The V and J genes are TRBV7-9 and TRBJ2-5; 9 nucleotides align to TRBD1. This CDR3 is 18 amino acids long. From germline, CDR1 is SEHNR and CDR2 FQNEAQ (reference sequence). Unmatched junction bases numbered 13, after V lost 4 bases and J lost 1 base. The CDR3 loop is CASSSNIGTGIGQETQYF. For the CDR3, the DNA is TGTGCCAGCAGCTCAAATATAGGGACAGGGATCGGCCAAGAGACCCAGTACTTC.

The chain employs TRBV6-1 and TRBJ1-2; TRBD1 might be the D (5 bases). The CDR3 runs 15 residues. Per the germline V gene, CDR1 is MNHNS and CDR2 is SASEGT. The V end lost 2 bases, the J end lost 7 bases, and 17 bases lay between the germline ends. Here the CDR3 reads CASSEIFQGRRGYTF. The CDR3 DNA follows: TGTGCCAGCAGTGAAATATTCCAGGGCCGTCGTGGCTACACCTTC.